A selection of T cell receptor beta chains follows, all from one sample in a study of Graves' ophthalmopathy and Graves' hyperthyroidism. TCRdb re-derived calls from the multiplex PCR reads in MiXCR, one entry per CDR3 protein. The profile shows a few hundred thousand distinct CDR3 sequences, approximately 20% of them singletons. The sequenced sample consisted of peripheral blood. These receptors all come from a woman between 18 and 29 years old with Graves' ophthalmopathy. Each CDR3 is given with its conserved first and last residue. A D gene is named only where the DNA matches it firmly.

D | J | V | CDR3
- | TRBJ1-5 | TRBV2 | CASRAGNNQPQHF
TRBD1 | TRBJ1-2 | TRBV2 | CATETGAGGYTF
- | TRBJ1-6 | TRBV15 | CATSGSGSPLHF
TRBD2 | TRBJ2-7 | TRBV6-2/TRBV6-3 | CASSRPGTSLSYEQYF
- | TRBJ1-5 | TRBV5-5 | CASSLGGRRDQPQHF
- | TRBJ1-2 | TRBV6-1 | CASRDGQGMGYTF
- | TRBJ1-5 | TRBV6-1 | CASKWGANSNQPQHF
TRBD1 | TRBJ1-1 | TRBV27 | CASSLSSFWTGLTEAFF
- | TRBJ1-1 | TRBV11-2 | CASSLVWNTEAFF
- | TRBJ1-6 | TRBV12-3/TRBV12-4 | CARSLRGQGSPLHF
TRBD1 | TRBJ2-7 | TRBV9 | CASSATGYDEQYF
- | TRBJ1-2 | TRBV4-3 | CASSQVAWGEEDYGYTF
- | TRBJ2-7 | TRBV20-1 | CSARDLGAVGYEQYF
- | TRBJ2-7 | TRBV6-2/TRBV6-3 | CASSYSRTSYKQYF
- | TRBJ1-3 | TRBV30 | CAWSPLRPGGGNTIYF
TRBD1 | TRBJ1-2 | TRBV30 | CSWSTTGGRHNYGYTF
TRBD2 | TRBJ2-7 | TRBV30 | CAWSASGGPYEQYF
TRBD1 | TRBJ2-7 | TRBV18 | CASSPWAGGLTYEQYF
- | TRBJ1-1 | TRBV29-1 | CSVEAVDLNTEAFF
- | TRBJ1-2 | TRBV2 | CASSEAGVAYYGYTF
- | TRBJ2-7 | TRBV20-1 | CSASPPGHGGEQYF
TRBD2 | TRBJ2-2 | TRBV20-1 | CSARGGGAVGRNTGELFF
TRBD2 | TRBJ2-5 | TRBV7-2 | CASSFGTSGETQYF
- | TRBJ2-7 | TRBV12-3/TRBV12-4 | CASSAPRAGAYEQYF
TRBD1 | TRBJ2-7 | TRBV6-2/TRBV6-3 | CASRRQGVGAGTRPYEQYF
- | TRBJ1-2 | TRBV2 | CASGTLRGYGYTF
- | TRBJ1-3 | TRBV29-1 | CSVQSMGNTIYF
TRBD2 | TRBJ2-7 | TRBV20-1 | CSARSSGRLEQYF
TRBD1 | TRBJ1-5 | TRBV12-3/TRBV12-4 | CASSSGGYQPQHF
- | TRBJ1-1 | TRBV3-1 | CASSQDRLTGGLGGAFF
- | TRBJ2-2 | TRBV7-3 | CASSSLSRSGELFF
- | TRBJ1-6 | TRBV19 | CASSMPDNSPLHF
TRBD1 | TRBJ1-5 | TRBV12-3/TRBV12-4 | CASRDGTGRQPQHF
- | TRBJ1-1 | TRBV11-2 | CASRQAARGRRTEAFF
- | TRBJ1-1 | TRBV6-4 | CASSPEWTANTEAFF
- | TRBJ2-5 | TRBV6-5 | CASSWAAQPQTQYF
TRBD1 | TRBJ2-5 | TRBV28 | CASSFRDRGTGTQYF
TRBD2 | TRBJ2-4 | TRBV12-3/TRBV12-4 | CASSASGRASDIQYF
- | TRBJ1-5 | TRBV12-3/TRBV12-4 | CASSLLRTEGRLNQPQHF
- | TRBJ2-7 | TRBV18 | CASSDQGTTSYEQYF
- | TRBJ1-1 | TRBV30 | CAWSGESTEAFF
TRBD1 | TRBJ2-7 | TRBV6-5 | CASSYKPGQGDNYEQYF
- | TRBJ1-1 | TRBV9 | CASSVGPTLGTEAFF
TRBD1 | TRBJ1-1 | TRBV7-8 | CASRFQGAVTEAFF
- | TRBJ2-7 | TRBV14 | CASSSPRNSYEQYF
TRBD1 | TRBJ2-2 | TRBV12-3/TRBV12-4 | CAGGQDRELFF
- | TRBJ2-5 | TRBV24-1 | CATSAVTRDQYF
- | TRBJ1-5 | TRBV27 | CASSPWGYSNQPQHF
TRBD2 | TRBJ2-7 | TRBV20-1 | CSASSGGPHYEQYF
TRBD1 | TRBJ1-2 | TRBV6-5 | CASSYDRGNYGYTF
- | TRBJ1-1 | TRBV20-1 | CSAKLLQEAFF
- | TRBJ2-2 | TRBV6-2/TRBV6-3 | CASRPTSTGELFF